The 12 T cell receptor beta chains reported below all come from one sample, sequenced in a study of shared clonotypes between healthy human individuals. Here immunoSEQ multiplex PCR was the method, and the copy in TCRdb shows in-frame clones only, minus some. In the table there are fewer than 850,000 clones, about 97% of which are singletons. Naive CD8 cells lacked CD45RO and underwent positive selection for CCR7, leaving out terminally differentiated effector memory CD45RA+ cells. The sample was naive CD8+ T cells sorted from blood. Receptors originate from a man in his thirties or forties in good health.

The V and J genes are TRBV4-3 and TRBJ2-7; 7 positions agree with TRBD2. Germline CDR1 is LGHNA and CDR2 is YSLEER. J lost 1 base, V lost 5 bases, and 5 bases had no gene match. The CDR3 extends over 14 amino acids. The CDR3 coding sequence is TGCGCCAGCAGCGCGGGAGTCGGGTCCTACGAGCAGTACTTC. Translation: CASSAGVGSYEQYF.

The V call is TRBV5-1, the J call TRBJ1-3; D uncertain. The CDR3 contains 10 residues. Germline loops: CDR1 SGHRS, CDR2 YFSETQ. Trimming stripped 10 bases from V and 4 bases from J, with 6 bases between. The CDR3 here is CASRGNTIYF. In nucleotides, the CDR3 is TGCGCCTCTAGGGGAAACACCATATATTTT. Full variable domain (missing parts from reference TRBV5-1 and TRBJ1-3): KAGVTQTPRYLIKTRGQQVTLSCSPISGHRSVSWYQQTPGQGLQFLFEYFSETQRNKGNFPGRFSGRQFSNSRSEMNVSTLELGDSALYLCASRGNTIYFGEGSWLTVV.

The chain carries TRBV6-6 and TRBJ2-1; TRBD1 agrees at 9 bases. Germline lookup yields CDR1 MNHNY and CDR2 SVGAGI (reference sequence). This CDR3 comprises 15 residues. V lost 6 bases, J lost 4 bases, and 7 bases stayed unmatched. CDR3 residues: CASRPGTGLYNEQFF. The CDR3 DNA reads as TGTGCCAGCAGGCCCGGGACAGGGCTATACAATGAGCAGTTCTTC.

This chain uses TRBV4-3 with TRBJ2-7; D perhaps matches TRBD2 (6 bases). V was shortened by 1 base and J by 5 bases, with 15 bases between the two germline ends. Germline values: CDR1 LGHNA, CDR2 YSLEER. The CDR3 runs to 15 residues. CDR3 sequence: CASSQGTGVIDEQYF. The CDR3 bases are TGCGCCAGCAGCCAAGGGACGGGAGTTATCGACGAGCAGTACTTC.

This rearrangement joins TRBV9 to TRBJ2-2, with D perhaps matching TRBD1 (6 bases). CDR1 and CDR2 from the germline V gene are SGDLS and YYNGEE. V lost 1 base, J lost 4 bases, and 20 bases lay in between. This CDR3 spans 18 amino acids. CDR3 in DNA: TGTGCCAGCAGCGTATACGTGAGACCAGGGGCGGGCACCGGGGAGCTGTTTTTT. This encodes CASSVYVRPGAGTGELFF.

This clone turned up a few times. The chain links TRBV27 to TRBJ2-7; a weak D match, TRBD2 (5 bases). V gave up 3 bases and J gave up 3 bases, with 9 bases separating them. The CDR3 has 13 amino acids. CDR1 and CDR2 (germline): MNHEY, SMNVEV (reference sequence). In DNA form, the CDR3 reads TGTGCCAGCAGTTTTGGGGAGAACTACGAGCAGTACTTC. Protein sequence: CASSFGENYEQYF.

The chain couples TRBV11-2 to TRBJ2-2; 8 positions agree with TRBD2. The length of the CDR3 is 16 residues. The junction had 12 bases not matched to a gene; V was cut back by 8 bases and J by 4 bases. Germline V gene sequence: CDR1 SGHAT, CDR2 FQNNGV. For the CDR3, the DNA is TGTGCCAGCTACTGGTGGCGGGAGGCCCGCACCGGGGAGCTGTTTTTT. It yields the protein CASYWWREARTGELFF.

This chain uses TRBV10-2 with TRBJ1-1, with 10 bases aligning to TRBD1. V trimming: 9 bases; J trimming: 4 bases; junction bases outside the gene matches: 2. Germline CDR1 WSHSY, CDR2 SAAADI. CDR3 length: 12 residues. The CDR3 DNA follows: TGCGCCAGTCGACAGGGGGCCACTGAAGCTTTCTTT. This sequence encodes CASRQGATEAFF.

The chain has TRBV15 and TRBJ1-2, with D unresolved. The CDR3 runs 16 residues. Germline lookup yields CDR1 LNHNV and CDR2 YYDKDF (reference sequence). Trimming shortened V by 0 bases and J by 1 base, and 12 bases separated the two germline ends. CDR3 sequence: CATSRDTDGYNYGYTF. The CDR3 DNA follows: TGTGCCACCAGCAGAGATACGGACGGTTATAACTATGGCTACACCTTC.

The CDR3 region is CAWREVVQGEQYF. The CDR3 DNA sequence: TGTGCCTGGAGGGAGGTGGTTCAGGGTGAGCAGTACTTC. The chain joins TRBV30 to TRBJ2-7; D is possibly TRBD1 or TRBD2 (5 bases each). V shed 3 bases and J shed 7 bases, with 16 bases lying between them. Germline V CDR1 and CDR2: GTSNPN, SVGIG (reference sequence). The CDR3 contains 13 residues.

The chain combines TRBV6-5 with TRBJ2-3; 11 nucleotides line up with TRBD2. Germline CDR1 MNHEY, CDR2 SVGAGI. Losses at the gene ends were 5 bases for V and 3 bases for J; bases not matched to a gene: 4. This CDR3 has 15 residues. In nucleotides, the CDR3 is TGTGCCAGCAGTCCCCTAGCGGGAGGAACAGATACGCAGTATTTT. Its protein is CASSPLAGGTDTQYF.

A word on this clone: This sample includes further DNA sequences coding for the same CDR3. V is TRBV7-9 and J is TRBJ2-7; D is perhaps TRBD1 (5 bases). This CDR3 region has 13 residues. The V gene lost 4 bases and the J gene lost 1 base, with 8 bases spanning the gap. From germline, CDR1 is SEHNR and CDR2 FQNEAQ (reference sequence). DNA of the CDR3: TGTGCCAGCAGCTCTAGGGGATCCTACGAGCAGTACTTC. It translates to CASSSRGSYEQYF.